Included here is one TCR beta chain sequence, with context. Its antigen is as yet unknown. This entry is derived from a study of chemoradiotherapy in HPV16-positive cancers. Study background: Candidate HPV-specific clones and shared TCR motifs came from a couple of HPV16-positive patients.

Germline assignment: CDR1 MNHEY and CDR2 SMNVEV (reference sequence). There are 16 residues in the CDR3. Trimming pared 1 base from V and 7 bases from J, leaving 16 bases between. General study results and limits: The functional HPV-specific definition rests on just a couple of HPV16-positive patients. HPV-responsive T-cell expansion during chemoradiotherapy was linked to improved recurrence-free survival in HPV16-positive patients. Candidate HPV-specific clones and E7-related TCR motifs grew in tumor during treatment.

Assay used: immunoSEQ multiplex PCR; TCRdb lists only in-frame clones, some missing. The sample holds 6,000 to 8,000 clones, 70% to 85% seen once. The sample consisted of blood, taken from a patient who underwent chemoradiotherapy. The origin of this receptor is a human donor with HPV-associated anogenital cancer. The V and J genes are TRBV27 and TRBJ2-2, with D possibly TRBD2 on 7 matching bases. CDR3 bases: TGTGCCAGCAGTTTATTAGGGGGGGCGCGAATCGGGGAGCTGTTTTTT. Its protein is CASSLLGGARIGELFF.